In this sample, the clone carrying this T cell receptor (beta chain) is medium-sized (0.01 to 0.1%). Its antigen is not identified. This entry belongs to a study of T-cell memory formation after mild COVID-19. Regarding the study as a whole: Unconfirmed was the SARS-CoV-2 specificity of second-wave clones that peaked on day 37.

In TCRdb, the 5' RACE reads were re-called with MiXCR into one record per CDR3 protein. This table holds more than 120,000 distinct CDR3 sequences, 15% to 20% found once. This sequence originates from an adult woman who had mild COVID-19 (a few samples of this study predate the infection). Cell type and time point are not known. The sample taken for sequencing was PBMCs or a T cell subset sorted from them (not recorded which).

The CDR3 loop reads CASSFWGSTDTQYF. Written as DNA, the CDR3 is TGTGCCAGCAGCTTTTGGGGTAGCACAGATACGCAGTATTTT. The rearrangement joins TRBV7-2 to TRBJ2-3; D unclear. V was clipped by 3 bases and J by 0 bases, with 7 bases between them. Per germline, CDR1 SGHTA and CDR2 FQGNSA. This CDR3 has 14 amino acids.